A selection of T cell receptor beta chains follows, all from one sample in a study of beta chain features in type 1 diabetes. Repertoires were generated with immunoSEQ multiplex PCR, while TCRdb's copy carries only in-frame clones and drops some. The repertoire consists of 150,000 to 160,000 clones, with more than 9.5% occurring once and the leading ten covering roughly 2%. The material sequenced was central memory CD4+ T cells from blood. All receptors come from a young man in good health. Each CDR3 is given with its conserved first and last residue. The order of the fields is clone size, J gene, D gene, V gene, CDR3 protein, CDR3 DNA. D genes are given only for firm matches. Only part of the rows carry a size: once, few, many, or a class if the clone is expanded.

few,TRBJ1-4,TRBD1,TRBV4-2,CASSPAGTGAEKLFF,TGTGCCAGCAGCCCCGCCGGGACAGGGGCAGAAAAACTGTTTTTT
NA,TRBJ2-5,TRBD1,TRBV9,CASSITGVWSETQYF,TGTGCCAGCAGCATTACAGGGGTATGGTCCGAGACCCAGTACTTC
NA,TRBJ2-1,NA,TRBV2,CASSVLSRGPQFF,TGTGCCAGCAGTGTCCTATCCCGGGGCCCTCAGTTCTTC
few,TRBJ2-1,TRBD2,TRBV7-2,CASSLVGLAGVHNEQFF,TGTGCCAGCAGCTTAGTTGGACTAGCGGGAGTCCACAATGAGCAGTTCTTC
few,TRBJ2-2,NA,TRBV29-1,CSVDRGGTGELFF,TGCAGCGTTGACAGGGGAGGCACCGGGGAGCTGTTTTTT
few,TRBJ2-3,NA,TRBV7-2,CASSLTRPPDTQYF,TGTGCCAGCAGTCTCACCCGGCCGCCAGATACGCAGTATTTT
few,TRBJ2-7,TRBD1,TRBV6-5,CASSYRDRAKYEQYF,TGTGCCAGCAGTTACCGGGACAGGGCGAAGTACGAGCAGTACTTC
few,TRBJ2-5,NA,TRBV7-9,CASSSARGAWYF,TGTGCCAGCAGCTCGGCCCGGGGCGCTTGGTACTTC
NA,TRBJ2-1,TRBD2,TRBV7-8,CASSAGTRSYNEQFF,TGTGCCAGCAGCGCCGGGACTAGATCATACAATGAGCAGTTCTTC
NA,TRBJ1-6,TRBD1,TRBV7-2,CASSTRTGGSRSPLHF,TGTGCCAGCAGCACTAGGACAGGGGGATCTCGCTCACCCCTCCACTTT
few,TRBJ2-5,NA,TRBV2,CASSPTRPRETQYF,TGTGCCAGCAGTCCAACAAGGCCCAGGGAGACCCAGTACTTC
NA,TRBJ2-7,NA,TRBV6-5,CASSYRQDYEQYF,TGTGCCAGCAGTTATCGACAGGACTACGAGCAGTACTTC
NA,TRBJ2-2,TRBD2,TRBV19,CASGGLAARMDGELFF,TGTGCCAGTGGGGGACTAGCGGCCCGGATGGACGGGGAGCTGTTTTTT
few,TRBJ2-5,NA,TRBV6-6,CASSYPPGETQYF,TGTGCCAGCAGTTACCCCCCAGGGGAGACCCAGTACTTC
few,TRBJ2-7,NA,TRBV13,CASRGRSREQYF,TGTGCCAGCAGGGGTAGGTCCAGGGAGCAGTACTTC
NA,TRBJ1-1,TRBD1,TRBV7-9,CASSSEPRQGRNRNTEAFF,TGTGCCAGCAGCTCAGAACCTCGACAGGGGAGGAATAGGAACACTGAAGCTTTCTTT
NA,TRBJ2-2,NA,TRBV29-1,CSGGPRATGELFF,TGCAGCGGTGGACCCCGAGCCACCGGGGAGCTGTTTTTT
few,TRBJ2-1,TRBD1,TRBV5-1,CASSTGTENYNEQFF,TGCGCCAGCAGCACCGGGACAGAGAACTACAATGAGCAGTTCTTC
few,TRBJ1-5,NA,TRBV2,CASSEGKWGNQPQHF,TGTGCCAGCAGTGAAGGGAAGTGGGGCAATCAGCCCCAGCATTTT
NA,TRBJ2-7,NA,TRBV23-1,CASSQLLRDPSYEQYF,TGCGCCAGCAGTCAATTACTCCGTGACCCTTCCTACGAGCAGTACTTC
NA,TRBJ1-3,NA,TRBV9,CASSVANSGNTIYF,TGTGCCAGCAGCGTAGCCAACTCTGGAAACACCATATATTTT
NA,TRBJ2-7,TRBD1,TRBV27,CASSWRQGDEQYF,TGTGCCAGCAGTTGGAGACAGGGGGACGAGCAGTACTTC
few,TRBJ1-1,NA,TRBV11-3,CASSWGGGEAFF,TGTGCCAGCAGCTGGGGAGGTGGTGAAGCTTTCTTT
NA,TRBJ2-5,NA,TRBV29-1,CSVSERGGRFQETQYF,TGCAGCGTTTCTGAAAGGGGGGGCAGATTCCAAGAGACCCAGTACTTC
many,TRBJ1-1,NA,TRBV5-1,CASSLGWTALNTEAFF,TGCGCCAGCAGCTTGGGGTGGACAGCCTTGAACACTGAAGCTTTCTTT
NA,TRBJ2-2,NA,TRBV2,CASSGHVNTGELFF,TGTGCCAGCAGCGGACACGTTAACACCGGGGAGCTGTTTTTT
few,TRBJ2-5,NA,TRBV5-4,CASSLGPGQETQYF,TGTGCCAGCAGCTTAGGGCCGGGCCAAGAGACCCAGTACTTC
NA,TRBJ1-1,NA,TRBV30,CAWATAYTEAFF,TGTGCCTGGGCCACAGCTTACACTGAAGCTTTCTTT
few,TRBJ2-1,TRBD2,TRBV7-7,CASSPWTSGHSYNEQFF,TGTGCCAGCAGCCCATGGACTAGCGGCCACTCCTACAATGAGCAGTTCTTC
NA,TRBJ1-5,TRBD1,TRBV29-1,CSVAYGTGDQPQHF,TGCAGCGTTGCGTACGGGACAGGGGATCAGCCCCAGCATTTT
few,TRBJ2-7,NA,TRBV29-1,CSGTRRGNEQYF,TGCAGCGGCACCCGCAGGGGAAACGAGCAGTACTTC
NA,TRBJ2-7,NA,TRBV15,CATSRDGGVSEQYF,TGTGCCACCAGCAGAGATGGAGGAGTATCCGAGCAGTACTTC
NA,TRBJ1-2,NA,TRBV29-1,CSVEEVREGGYTF,TGCAGCGTTGAAGAGGTCAGGGAGGGTGGCTACACCTTC
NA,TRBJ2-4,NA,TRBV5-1,CASSLSPRGLVDIQYF,TGCGCCAGCAGCTTGAGTCCAAGGGGCCTAGTGGACATTCAGTACTTC
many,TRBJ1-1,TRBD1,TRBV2,CASIGDRAVEAFF,TGTGCCAGCATTGGAGACAGGGCTGTTGAAGCTTTCTTT
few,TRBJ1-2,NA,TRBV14,CASSSIGTDYGYTF,TGTGCCAGCAGCTCGATCGGGACTGACTATGGCTACACCTTC
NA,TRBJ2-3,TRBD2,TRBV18,CASLSGRAGDTQYF,TGTGCCAGCCTAAGCGGGAGGGCCGGTGATACGCAGTATTTT
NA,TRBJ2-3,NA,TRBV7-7,CASSLPGSDTQYF,TGTGCTAGCAGCTTACCGGGGTCAGATACGCAGTATTTT
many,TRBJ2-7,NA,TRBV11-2,CASSGIRSSYEQYF,TGTGCCAGCAGCGGAATCAGGAGCTCCTACGAGCAGTACTTC
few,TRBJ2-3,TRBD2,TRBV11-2,CATRLASTDTQYF,TGTGCCACCCGACTAGCATCCACAGATACGCAGTATTTT
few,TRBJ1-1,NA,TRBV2,CASSRDGDTEAFF,TGTGCCAGCAGCAGGGATGGGGACACTGAAGCTTTCTTT
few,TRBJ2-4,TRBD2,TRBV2,CASSAQLAVRGLAKNIQYF,TGTGCCAGCAGTGCTCAACTAGCGGTTAGGGGTTTAGCCAAAAACATTCAGTACTTC
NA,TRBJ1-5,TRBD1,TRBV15,CATSRGGLGQGSSNQPQHF,TGTGCCACCAGCAGAGGAGGGTTGGGACAGGGCTCGAGCAATCAGCCCCAGCATTTT
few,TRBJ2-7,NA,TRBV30,CAWSYGGPYEQYF,TGTGCCTGGAGTTACGGGGGGCCCTACGAGCAGTACTTC
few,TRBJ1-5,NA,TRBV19,CASRPGKAGNQPQHF,TGTGCCAGTAGGCCAGGAAAGGCGGGCAATCAGCCCCAGCATTTT
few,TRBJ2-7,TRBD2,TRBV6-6,CASSYIAGAYEQYF,TGTGCCAGCAGTTATATCGCGGGGGCCTACGAGCAGTACTTC
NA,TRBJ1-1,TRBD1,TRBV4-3,CASGGQGTEAFF,TGCGCCAGCGGGGGACAGGGCACTGAAGCTTTCTTT
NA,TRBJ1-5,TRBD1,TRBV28,CASSSTRDRANQPQHF,TGTGCCAGCAGTTCTACCCGGGACAGGGCCAATCAGCCCCAGCATTTT
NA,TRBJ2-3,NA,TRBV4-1,CASSGLFTDTQYF,TGCGCCAGCAGTGGACTTTTCACAGATACGCAGTATTTT
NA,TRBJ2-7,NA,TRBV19,CASSKKGEGSYEQYF,TGTGCCAGTAGTAAGAAAGGGGAAGGGAGCTACGAGCAGTACTTC
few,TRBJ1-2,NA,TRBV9,CASSVGAPRSGYGYTF,TGTGCCAGCAGCGTAGGGGCCCCTCGTTCGGGCTATGGCTACACCTTC
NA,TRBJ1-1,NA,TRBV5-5,CASSLETEAFF,TGTGCCAGCAGCTTGGAGACTGAAGCTTTCTTT
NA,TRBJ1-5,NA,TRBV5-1,CASSETGDSNQPQHF,TGCGCCAGCAGCGAGACAGGCGATAGCAATCAGCCCCAGCATTTT
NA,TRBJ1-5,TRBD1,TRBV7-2,CASSLDGRGRDQPQHF,TGTGCCAGCAGCTTAGACGGCAGGGGGCGCGATCAGCCCCAGCATTTT
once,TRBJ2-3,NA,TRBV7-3,CASSGPGHSTDTQYF,TGTGCCAGCAGCGGGCCGGGACACAGCACAGATACGCAGTATTTT